These T cell receptor beta chains were read from a single sample in a study of radiotherapy plus CTLA-4 blockade in lung cancer. This table comes from immunoSEQ multiplex PCR, and its TCRdb copy is limited to in-frame clones, with some not included. The sample lists over 35,000 clones, roughly three quarters occurring once. Sequencing was performed on peripheral blood, taken from a patient treated with radiotherapy plus ipilimumab. Every receptor here comes from a human donor with non-small cell lung cancer whose response to radiotherapy plus ipilimumab could not be evaluated. Each CDR3 is given with its conserved first and last residue. A D gene is named only where the DNA matches it firmly. Not all rows give a size; the values are once, few, many and, for expanded clones, a class.

size: NA
V: TRBV4-2
D: TRBD2
J: TRBJ2-1
DNA: TGTGCCAGCAGCCCAGGCCGAGGACTAGTTATCAATGAGCAGTTCTTC
CDR3: CASSPGRGLVINEQFF

size: NA
V: TRBV2
D: TRBD1
J: TRBJ2-5
DNA: TGTGCCAGCAGTGCAGGGGGTGGACAAGAGACCCAGTACTTC
CDR3: CASSAGGGQETQYF

size: NA
V: TRBV5-1
D: TRBD1
J: TRBJ2-2
DNA: TGCGCCAGCAGCTTGGCGGGACAGGGGGCAATCACCGGGGAGCTGTTTTTT
CDR3: CASSLAGQGAITGELFF

size: NA
V: TRBV20-1
D: TRBD1
J: TRBJ2-1
DNA: TGCAGTGCTTCTACATACCGGGACAGGGTCTTC
CDR3: CSASTYRDRVF

size: NA
V: TRBV7-6
D: TRBD1
J: TRBJ2-2
DNA: TGTGCCAGCAGCTTAGCCCCAGGACAGGGGAACACCGGGGAGCTGTTTTTT
CDR3: CASSLAPGQGNTGELFF

size: NA
V: TRBV11-2
D: NA
J: TRBJ2-7
DNA: TGTGCCAGCAGCTTATTACTCGGTACCTACGAGCAGTACTTC
CDR3: CASSLLLGTYEQYF

size: NA
V: TRBV7-9
D: TRBD2
J: TRBJ2-3
DNA: TGTGCCAGCAGCTTAATACTAGCGGGGGGCCCGGTTGAAGTATTT
CDR3: CASSLILAGGPVEVF

size: once
V: TRBV7-9
D: NA
J: TRBJ2-5
DNA: TGTGCCAGCAGCCCCCTAGTGCAGCAAGAGACCCAGTACTTC
CDR3: CASSPLVQQETQYF

size: NA
V: TRBV18
D: TRBD1
J: TRBJ2-7
DNA: TGTGCCAGCTCACGTACCCCGGACAGGTCCTACGAGCAGTACTTC
CDR3: CASSRTPDRSYEQYF

size: once
V: TRBV9
D: TRBD2
J: TRBJ2-3
DNA: TGTGCCAGCAGCGTAGGGCCTAGCGGGGGAACTAGCACAGATACGCAGTATTTT
CDR3: CASSVGPSGGTSTDTQYF

size: NA
V: TRBV28
D: NA
J: TRBJ1-4
DNA: TGTGCCAGCAGAGCAGGCCCTAATGAAAAACTCTTTTTT
CDR3: CASRAGPNEKLFF

size: NA
V: TRBV7-2
D: NA
J: TRBJ1-1
DNA: TGTGCCGCCGCGGGCGTAGGGAACACTGAAGCTTTCTTT
CDR3: CAAAGVGNTEAFF

size: NA
V: TRBV6-1
D: NA
J: TRBJ1-3
DNA: TGTGCCAGCAGTCCCCGCCAGGGATACACCATATATTTT
CDR3: CASSPRQGYTIYF

size: NA
V: TRBV9
D: NA
J: TRBJ1-1
DNA: TGTGCCAGCAGCGTAACTCTCAGGGGTGAAGCTTTCTTT
CDR3: CASSVTLRGEAFF

size: NA
V: TRBV25-1
D: TRBD1
J: TRBJ1-2
DNA: TGTGCCAGCAGTGTGCAGGGGGCTCAAAACTATGGCTACACCTTC
CDR3: CASSVQGAQNYGYTF

size: NA
V: TRBV6-5
D: TRBD2
J: TRBJ2-1
DNA: TGTGCCAGCAGTTACACTAGCGGGAGTTACAATGAGCAGTTCTTC
CDR3: CASSYTSGSYNEQFF

size: NA
V: TRBV18
D: NA
J: TRBJ1-4
DNA: TGTGCCAGCTCACCACTGAACAACGGGGCAACTAATGAAAAACTGTTTTTT
CDR3: CASSPLNNGATNEKLFF

size: few
V: TRBV5-4
D: TRBD2
J: TRBJ2-1
DNA: TGTGCCAGCAGCTTGGAGGCCAGTAGGATCGGGGGGAATGAGCAGTTCTTC
CDR3: CASSLEASRIGGNEQFF

size: NA
V: TRBV5-4
D: TRBD1
J: TRBJ1-2
DNA: TGTGCCAGCAGCTTGGACAGGGGGCGACATGGCTACACCTTC
CDR3: CASSLDRGRHGYTF

size: NA
V: TRBV28
D: NA
J: TRBJ1-1
DNA: TGTGCCAGCAGTTTTAGGGGCACTGAAGCTTTCTTT
CDR3: CASSFRGTEAFF